Below are 27 T cell receptor beta chains sequenced from a single sample in a study of CD8 T cells in ankylosing spondylitis. TCRdb independently ran MiXCR on the 5' RACE reads; one entry per CDR3 protein. The sample includes under 950,000 distinct CDR3 sequences, roughly 20% of them seen just once. Findings of the study overall: Made up of under 10 highly homologous variants, a TCR beta motif appeared characteristic of ankylosing spondylitis blood.

Their antigen targets remain unknown. Input material: blood, either unsorted or a sorted T cell fraction (not recorded which). These receptor sequences come from a male donor with ankylosing spondylitis.

V and J are TRBV3-1 and TRBJ2-7; no clear D gene. This CDR3 is 12 amino acids long. V lost 0 bases and J lost 6, with 6 bases in between. Germline V CDR1 and CDR2: LGHDT, YNNKEL (reference sequence). CDR3 residues: CASSQEVGEQYF. CDR3 DNA sequence: TGTGCCAGCAGCCAAGAGGTCGGCGAGCAGTACTTC.

V is TRBV5-6 and J is TRBJ2-1; no firm D call. The CDR3 length is 13 residues. V lost 4 bases to trimming and J lost 8 bases, with 13 bases between them. The germline CDR1 and CDR2 sequences are SGHDT and YYEEEE. Here the CDR3 reads CASSPEGADEQFF. The CDR3, as DNA: TGTGCCAGCAGCCCCGAAGGTGCGGATGAGCAGTTCTTC.

The chain joins TRBV7-9 to TRBJ2-7, with D perhaps TRBD1 or TRBD2 (5 bases each). Germline V lookup: CDR1 SEHNR, CDR2 FQNEAQ (reference sequence). The CDR3 contains 14 residues. V gave up 4 bases and J gave up 4 bases, with 14 bases separating them. This CDR3 is CASSSRDLGYEQYF. The CDR3 DNA sequence: TGTGCCAGCAGCTCCCGGGACCTTGGGTACGAGCAGTACTTC. Complete variable domain (other parts from reference TRBV7-9 and TRBJ2-7): DTGVSQNPRHKITKRGQNVTFRCDPISEHNRLYWYRQTLGQGPEFLTYFQNEAQLEKSRLLSDRFSAERPKGSFSTLEIQRTEQGDSAMYLCASSSRDLGYEQYFGPGTRLTVT.

This clonotype was seen ten or more times. A much larger clone differs from this one at a single base, so this may be a read error. The chain combines TRBV6-6 with TRBJ1-1, with unresolved D. Germline V lookup: CDR1 MNHNY, CDR2 SVGAGI (reference sequence). The CDR3 is 12 residues long. The germline V and J ends were trimmed by 2 bases and 3 bases, with 4 bases remaining between them. CDR3 amino acids: CASSYRDTEAFF. Here the CDR3 DNA reads TGTGCCAGCAGTTACAGGGACACTGAAGCTTTCTTT.

A remark on this clonotype: One junction end disagrees with the germline gene, perhaps due to a read error. The genes are TRBV5-6 and TRBJ2-1, with D maybe TRBD2 (5 bases). CDR1 and CDR2 from the germline V gene are SGHDT and YYEEEE. This CDR3 has 16 residues. CDR3 sequence (DNA): TGTGCCATCAGCCCCGGGCTAGCCGGGGCCTACAATGAGCAGTTCTTC. Encoded protein: CAISPGLAGAYNEQFF. The full variable domain, completed using reference TRBV5-6 and TRBJ2-1, is DAGVTQSPTHLIKTRGQQVTLRCSPKSGHDTVSWYQQALGQGPQFIFQYYEEEERQRGNFPDRFSGHQFPNYSSELNVNALLLGDSALYLCAISPGLAGAYNEQFFGPGTRLTVL.

This clonotype was counted many times. The chain couples TRBV12-3 or TRBV12-4 to TRBJ1-1; D unresolved. With 6 bases removed from V and 1 base from J, the gap between germline ends came to 0 bases. The CDR3 extends over 10 amino acids. CDR3 residues: CASRNTEAFF. The CDR3 bases are TGTGCCAGCAGGAACACTGAAGCTTTCTTT.

The chain links TRBV13 to TRBJ2-7; D is uncertain. Per germline, CDR1 PRHDT and CDR2 FYEKMQ (reference sequence). With 5 bases removed from V and 6 bases from J, the gap between germline ends came to 14 bases. The CDR3 totals 13 residues. CDR3 region: CASSETLGVEQYF. In DNA, the CDR3 is TGTGCCAGCAGCGAAACCCTCGGAGTCGAGCAGTACTTC.

The chain has TRBV27 and TRBJ2-7; 9 bases line up with TRBD1. There are 15 residues in the CDR3. V lost 2 bases and J lost 2; bases outside the gene matches: 4. Germline assignment: CDR1 MNHEY and CDR2 SMNVEV (reference sequence). CDR3 residues: CASSLHRDRAYEQYF. The CDR3 coding sequence is TGTGCCAGCAGTTTACACCGGGACAGGGCCTACGAGCAGTACTTC.

This clonotype was counted between two and nine times. The chain combines TRBV12-3 or TRBV12-4 with TRBJ1-3; 9 bases are shared with TRBD1. The CDR3 extends over 15 amino acids. J gave up 8 bases and V 4 bases, and 9 bases lay outside the gene matches. CDR3 amino acids: CASSSWDRAPDTIYF. The CDR3, as DNA: TGTGCCAGCAGTTCTTGGGACAGGGCTCCGGACACCATATATTTT.

This sequence joins TRBV7-6 and TRBJ2-2, with D uncertain. The CDR3 runs to 14 residues. Trimming pared 0 bases from V and 4 bases from J, leaving 6 bases between. Germline values: CDR1 SGHVS, CDR2 FNYEAQ. CDR3 sequence: CASSLARSTGELFF. The CDR3 coding sequence is TGTGCCAGCAGCTTAGCTCGGTCCACCGGGGAGCTGTTTTTT. Together with reference TRBV7-6 and TRBJ2-2, the CDR3 gives the full variable domain: GAGVSQSPRYKVTKRGQDVALRCDPISGHVSLYWYRQALGQGPEFLTYFNYEAQQDKSGLPNDRFSAERPEGSISTLTIQRTEQRDSAMYRCASSLARSTGELFFGEGSRLTVL.

The chain uses TRBV28 and TRBJ1-2; D might be TRBD1 (5 bases). The length of the CDR3 is 13 residues. Deletions cut 7 bases from V and 3 bases from J, with 12 bases between. CDR1 MDHEN and CDR2 SYDVKM come from the germline V gene. CDR3: CASMRDVDYGYTF. The CDR3 DNA is TGTGCCAGCATGAGGGACGTGGACTATGGCTACACCTTC.

The chain is built from TRBV12-3 or TRBV12-4 and TRBJ1-2; D not certain. This CDR3 has 14 amino acids. V lost 1 base and J 8 bases, leaving 14 bases between the germline ends. CDR3 nucleotide sequence: TGTGCCAGCAGTTTAGGGACTGCCGACCCAGGCTACACCTTC. It specifies CASSLGTADPGYTF.

The chain is built from TRBV5-4 and TRBJ2-1, with 12 nucleotides matching TRBD2. The CDR3 runs to 17 residues. Per the germline V gene, CDR1 is SGHNT and CDR2 is YYREEE (reference sequence). J lost 5 bases, V lost 3 bases, and 9 bases had no gene match. The CDR3 spells CASSSRTSGVLDNEQFF. Here the CDR3 DNA reads TGTGCCAGCAGCTCTCGGACTAGCGGGGTGCTTGACAATGAGCAGTTCTTC.

The chain recombines TRBV28 with TRBJ1-2, with a tentative D call TRBD1 (5 bases). The V end lost 2 bases, the J end lost 4 bases, and 11 bases lay between the germline ends. CDR1 is MDHEN and CDR2 is SYDVKM in the germline V gene. The length of the CDR3 is 14 residues. Here the CDR3 DNA reads TGTGCCAGCAGTTTAGGGGGGGGAAGCTATGGCTACACCTTC. Amino acid sequence: CASSLGGGSYGYTF.

This chain joins TRBV12-3 or TRBV12-4 and TRBJ1-2, with a weak D call TRBD1 (6 bases). The ends were cut back, 6 bases at V and 7 bases at J, with 24 bases in the middle. The CDR3 contains 16 residues. The CDR3 protein is CASSPGGKGGGFGYTF. CDR3 sequence (DNA): TGTGCCAGCAGCCCCGGGGGTAAAGGGGGGGGGTTTGGCTACACCTTC.

Many counts were recorded for this clonotype. V gene TRBV7-9 combines with J gene TRBJ2-5; a weak D match, TRBD1 (5 bases). Per the germline V gene, CDR1 is SEHNR and CDR2 is FQNEAQ (reference sequence). This CDR3 has 12 amino acids. Between the trimmed V and J ends, which lost 8 bases and 2 bases, there was a span of 9 bases. The CDR3 sequence is CASLGAQETQYF. The DNA of the CDR3 is TGTGCCAGCCTTGGGGCACAAGAGACCCAGTACTTC. The full variable domain, rest sourced from reference TRBV7-9 and TRBJ2-5, is DTGVSQNPRHKITKRGQNVTFRCDPISEHNRLYWYRQTLGQGPEFLTYFQNEAQLEKSRLLSDRFSAERPKGSFSTLEIQRTEQGDSAMYLCASLGAQETQYFGPGTRLLVL.

The chain uses TRBV5-1 and TRBJ1-3; D is unresolved. The length of the CDR3 is 18 residues. V lost 1 base and J lost 0, with 17 bases in between. Germline-derived CDR1 and CDR2 are SGHRS and YFSETQ. CDR3 nucleotide sequence: TGCGCCAGCAGCTTGACTACTCCCGGGATCCACTCTGGAAACACCATATATTTT. Residues: CASSLTTPGIHSGNTIYF.

The chain recombines TRBV10-2 with TRBJ2-7; D not resolved. Per germline, CDR1 WSHSY and CDR2 SAAADI. V was pared by 2 bases and J by 0 bases, with 8 bases between. CDR3 length: 14 amino acids. CDR3 region: CASSETGNSYEQYF. The CDR3 DNA reads TGCGCCAGCAGTGAGACGGGTAACTCCTACGAGCAGTACTTC.

The chain uses TRBV6-5 and TRBJ2-3; D may be TRBD2 (5 bases). Trimming took off 0 bases at V and 4 bases at J, with 17 bases between the two ends. CDR1 MNHEY and CDR2 SVGAGI come from the germline V gene. The CDR3 covers 17 residues. The DNA of the CDR3 is TGTGCCAGCAGTTACTCGCGGGTCCCCAAGCCGGCAGATACGCAGTATTTT. Translating gives CASSYSRVPKPADTQYF.

The rearrangement joins TRBV7-6 to TRBJ1-2; D might be TRBD1 (6 bases). CDR1 and CDR2 from the germline V gene are SGHVS and FNYEAQ. Trimming left V 5 bases short and J 5 bases short, with 9 bases between. CDR3 size: 12 residues. The CDR3 sequence is CASSDQGYGYTF. CDR3 in DNA: TGTGCCAGCAGCGATCAGGGGTATGGCTACACCTTC.

This clonotype has just a few counts. V gene TRBV4-1 combines with J gene TRBJ2-3; TRBD1 aligns across 9 bases. After removal of 4 bases from V and 2 bases from J, the junction contained 10 bases not matched to a gene. CDR3 size: 17 residues. Germline V gene sequence: CDR1 MGHRA, CDR2 YSYEKL. In nucleotides, the CDR3 is TGCGCCAGCAGCCTTCTAGGACAGGGGAGCTCCACAGATACGCAGTATTTT. This sequence encodes CASSLLGQGSSTDTQYF.

The chain employs TRBV19 and TRBJ2-7; possible D gene TRBD1, 6 bases. This CDR3 contains 16 residues. Germline V gives CDR1 LNHDA, CDR2 SQIVND (reference sequence). V lost 6 bases and J lost 4, with 22 bases in between. The DNA for the CDR3 is TGTGCCAGTAGCCATAGGGACAACCAAAGGTCGTACGAGCAGTACTTC. This gives the protein CASSHRDNQRSYEQYF.

This clonotype was seen a few times. The chain employs TRBV7-6 and TRBJ2-6, with TRBD1 matching over 9 bases. The CDR3 has 21 residues. V shed 3 bases and J 0 bases; nucleotides not matched to a gene: 15. The germline V gene has CDR1 SGHVS and CDR2 FNYEAQ. CDR3 in amino acids: CASSLTSGAGQGPSGANVLTF. For the CDR3, the DNA is TGTGCCAGCAGCTTGACATCGGGTGCGGGACAGGGTCCCTCTGGGGCCAACGTCCTGACTTTC.

J is TRBJ2-7 and V is TRBV5-5; D is possibly TRBD2 (6 bases). The CDR3 loop spans 14 amino acids. CDR1 SGHKS and CDR2 YYEKEE come from the germline V gene (reference sequence). Trimming cost V 4 bases and J 2 bases, with 13 bases left between them. CDR3 residues: CASSGGVVTYEQYF. The DNA for the CDR3 is TGTGCCAGCAGCGGCGGGGTGGTAACCTACGAGCAGTACTTC.

The V call is TRBV5-6, the J call TRBJ2-7; TRBD2 aligns across 8 bases. CDR1 is SGHDT and CDR2 is YYEEEE in the germline V gene. The CDR3 sequence is 16 residues long. J lost 2 bases, V lost 4 bases, and 11 bases had no gene match. DNA for the CDR3: TGTGCCAGCAGCCGCACCGGCGGGAGGACTCCCTACGAGCAGTACTTC. It codes for CASSRTGGRTPYEQYF.

This chain connects TRBV12-3 or TRBV12-4 to TRBJ2-2; D call uncertain. The V end lost 6 bases, the J end lost 0 bases, and 14 bases lay between the germline ends. The CDR3 length is 16 residues. The CDR3 region has the DNA TGTGCCAGCAGCCTCCGGCGGAGCGCGAACACCGGGGAGCTGTTTTTT. It specifies CASSLRRSANTGELFF.

Only a few counts were recorded for this clonotype. The genes are TRBV12-3 or TRBV12-4 and TRBJ2-7; 7 nucleotides align to TRBD2. CDR3 size: 16 residues. V lost 1 base to trimming and J lost 4 bases; unmatched junction nucleotides: 10. This chain's CDR3 is CASSLGLAPVQYEQYF. In DNA, the CDR3 is TGTGCCAGCAGTTTAGGACTAGCACCCGTCCAGTACGAGCAGTACTTC.